Sequencing of this T cell receptor (beta chain) was carried out in a study of persistence of HIV-infected CD4 T cells. Study outcomes and limitations: Antigen-responding cells were enriched for degenerate expanded CDR3beta sequences.

Germline CDR1 reads SEHNR; CDR2 reads FQNEAQ (reference sequence). Between the trimmed V and J ends, which lost 5 bases and 7 bases, there was a span of 15 bases. This CDR3 region has 13 residues. Cells were stimulated nonspecifically with anti-CD3/anti-CD28 magnetic beads. CD4+ T cells upregulating both CD40 ligand and CD69 were sorted as responding cells. Anti-CD28/CD49d costimulation, CD40-blocking antibody and enfuvirtide were given to CD8-depleted PBMCs for 18 hours. On this clone itself: As yet, its antigen is unknown.

The libraries were made with immunoSEQ version 4 in survey mode. The data were produced by immunoSEQ multiplex PCR, yet TCRdb's version contains in-frame clones alone and is incomplete. The repertoire holds 45,000 or so clones, with around 90% as singletons. The starting material was CD4+ T cells sorted from PBMCs after approximately 18-hour stimulation, obtained from a patient who received antiretroviral therapy. This clonotype originated in an adult woman with HIV who was CMV-seropositive. The V and J genes are TRBV7-9 and TRBJ2-7; D possibly matches TRBD1 or TRBD2 (5 bases each). The CDR3 DNA reads TGTGCCAGCAGCCGGGACCCCGGGTTAGAGCAGTACTTC. Its protein product is CASSRDPGLEQYF.